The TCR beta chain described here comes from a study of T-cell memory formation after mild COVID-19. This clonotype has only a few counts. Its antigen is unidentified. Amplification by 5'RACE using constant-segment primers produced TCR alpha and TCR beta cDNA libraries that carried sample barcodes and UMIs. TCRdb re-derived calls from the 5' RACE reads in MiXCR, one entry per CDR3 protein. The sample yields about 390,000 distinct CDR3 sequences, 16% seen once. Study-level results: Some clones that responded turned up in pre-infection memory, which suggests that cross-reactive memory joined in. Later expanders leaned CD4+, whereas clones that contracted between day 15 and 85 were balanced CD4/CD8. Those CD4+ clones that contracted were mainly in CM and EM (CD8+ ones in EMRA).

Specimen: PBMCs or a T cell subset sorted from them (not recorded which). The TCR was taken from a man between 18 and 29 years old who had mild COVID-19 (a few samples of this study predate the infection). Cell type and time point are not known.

CDR3 loop: CASSLRTGVNEQYF. The CDR3 DNA is TGTGCCAGCAGTTTACGGACAGGGGTCAACGAGCAGTACTTC. The gene calls are TRBV12-3 or TRBV12-4 and TRBJ2-7; 9 bases align to TRBD1. V trimming: 2 bases; J trimming: 5 bases; junction bases outside the gene matches: 4. The CDR3 extends over 14 amino acids.